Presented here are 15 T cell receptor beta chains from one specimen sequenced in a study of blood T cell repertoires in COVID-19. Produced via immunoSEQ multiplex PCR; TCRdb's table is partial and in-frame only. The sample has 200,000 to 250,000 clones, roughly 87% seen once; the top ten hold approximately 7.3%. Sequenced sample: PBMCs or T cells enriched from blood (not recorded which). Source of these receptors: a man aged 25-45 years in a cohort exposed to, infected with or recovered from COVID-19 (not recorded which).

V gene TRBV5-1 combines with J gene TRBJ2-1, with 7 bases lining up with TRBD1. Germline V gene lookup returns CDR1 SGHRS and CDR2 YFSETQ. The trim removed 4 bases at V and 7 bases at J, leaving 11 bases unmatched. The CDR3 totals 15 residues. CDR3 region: CASSQPGQMGNEQFF. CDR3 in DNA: TGCGCCAGCAGCCAACCGGGACAGATGGGGAATGAGCAGTTCTTC.

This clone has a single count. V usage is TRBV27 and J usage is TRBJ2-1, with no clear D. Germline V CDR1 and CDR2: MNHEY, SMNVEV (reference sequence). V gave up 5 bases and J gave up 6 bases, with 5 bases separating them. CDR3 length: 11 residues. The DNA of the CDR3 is TGTGCCAGCAGTATTAGCAATGAGCAGTTCTTC. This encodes CASSISNEQFF.

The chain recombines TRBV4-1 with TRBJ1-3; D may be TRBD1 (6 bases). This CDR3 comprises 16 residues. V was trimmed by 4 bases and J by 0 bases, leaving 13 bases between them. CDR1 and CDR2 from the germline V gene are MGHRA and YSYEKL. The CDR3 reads CASSRGGPSSGNTIYF. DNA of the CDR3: TGCGCCAGCAGCCGAGGGGGTCCTAGCTCTGGAAACACCATATATTTT.

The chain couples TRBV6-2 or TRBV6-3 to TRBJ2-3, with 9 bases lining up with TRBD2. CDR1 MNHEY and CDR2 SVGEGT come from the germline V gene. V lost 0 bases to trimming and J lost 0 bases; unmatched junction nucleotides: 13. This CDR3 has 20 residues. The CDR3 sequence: CASSYSSTGLARPSTDTQYF. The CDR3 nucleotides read TGTGCCAGCAGTTACTCGTCCACGGGACTAGCCAGACCTAGCACAGATACGCAGTATTTT.

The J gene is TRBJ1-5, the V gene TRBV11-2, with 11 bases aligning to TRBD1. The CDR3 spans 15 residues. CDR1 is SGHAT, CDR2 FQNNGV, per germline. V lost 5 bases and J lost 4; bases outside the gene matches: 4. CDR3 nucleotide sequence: TGTGCCAGCAGCCAAGGGACAGGGGGAAATCAGCCCCAGCATTTT. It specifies CASSQGTGGNQPQHF.

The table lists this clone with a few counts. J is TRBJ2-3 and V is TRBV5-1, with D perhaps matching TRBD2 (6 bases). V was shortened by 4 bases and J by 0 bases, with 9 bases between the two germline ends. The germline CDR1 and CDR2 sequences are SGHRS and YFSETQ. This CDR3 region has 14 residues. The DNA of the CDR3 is TGCGCCAGCAGCCCGGGGACTAGCACAGATACGCAGTATTTT. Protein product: CASSPGTSTDTQYF.

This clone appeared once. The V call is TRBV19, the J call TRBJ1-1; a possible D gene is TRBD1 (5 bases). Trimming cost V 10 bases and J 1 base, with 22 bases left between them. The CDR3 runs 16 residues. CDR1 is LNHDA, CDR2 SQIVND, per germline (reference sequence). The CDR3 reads CATLQGGALGNTEAFF. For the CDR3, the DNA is TGTGCCACCCTCCAGGGTGGGGCTCTCGGGAACACTGAAGCTTTCTTT.

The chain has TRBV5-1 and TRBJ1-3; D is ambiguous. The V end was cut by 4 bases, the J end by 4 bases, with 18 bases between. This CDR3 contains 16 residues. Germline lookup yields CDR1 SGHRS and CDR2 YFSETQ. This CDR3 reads CASSAWESGSGNTIYF. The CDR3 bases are TGCGCCAGCAGCGCATGGGAGTCCGGGTCCGGAAACACCATATATTTT.

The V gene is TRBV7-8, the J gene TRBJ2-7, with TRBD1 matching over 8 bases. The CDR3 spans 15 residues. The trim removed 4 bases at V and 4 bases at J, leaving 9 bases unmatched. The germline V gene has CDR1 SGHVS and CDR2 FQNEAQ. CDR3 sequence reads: CASSWWGTGYYEQYF. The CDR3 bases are TGTGCCAGCAGCTGGTGGGGGACAGGTTATTACGAGCAGTACTTC.

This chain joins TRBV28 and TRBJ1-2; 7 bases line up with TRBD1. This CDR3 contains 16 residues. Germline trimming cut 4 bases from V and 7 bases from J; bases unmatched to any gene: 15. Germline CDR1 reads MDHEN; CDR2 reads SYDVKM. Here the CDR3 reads CASSSLPAITGVGYTF. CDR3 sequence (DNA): TGTGCCAGCAGTTCCTTACCTGCAATTACAGGGGTTGGCTACACCTTC.

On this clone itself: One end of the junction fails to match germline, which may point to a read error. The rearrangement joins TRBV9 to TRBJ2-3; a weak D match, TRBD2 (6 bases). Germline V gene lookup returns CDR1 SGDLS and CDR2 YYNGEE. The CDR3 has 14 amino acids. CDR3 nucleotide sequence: TGTGCCAGCAGCGTAGCTACTAGCATAGATACGCAGTATTTT. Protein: CASSVATSIDTQYF.

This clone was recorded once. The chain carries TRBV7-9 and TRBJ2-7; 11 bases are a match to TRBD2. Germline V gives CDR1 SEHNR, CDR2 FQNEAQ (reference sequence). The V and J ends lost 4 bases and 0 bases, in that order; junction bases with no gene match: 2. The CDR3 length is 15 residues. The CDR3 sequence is CASSSTSGSSYEQYF. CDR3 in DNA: TGTGCCAGCAGCTCCACTAGCGGGAGCTCCTACGAGCAGTACTTC.

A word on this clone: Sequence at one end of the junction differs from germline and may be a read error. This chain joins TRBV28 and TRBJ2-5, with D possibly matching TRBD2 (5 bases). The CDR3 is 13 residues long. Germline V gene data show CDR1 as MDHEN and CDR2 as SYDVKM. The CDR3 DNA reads TGTGCCAGCAGTTTAAGTATCTCGGGGTCCCGACACTTC. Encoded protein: CASSLSISGSRHF.

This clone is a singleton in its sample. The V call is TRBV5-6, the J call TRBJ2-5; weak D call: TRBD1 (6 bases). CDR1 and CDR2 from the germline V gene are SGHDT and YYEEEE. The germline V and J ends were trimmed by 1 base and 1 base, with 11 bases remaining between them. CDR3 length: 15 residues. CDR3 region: CASSLRWTAQETQYF. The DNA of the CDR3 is TGTGCCAGCAGCTTGAGGTGGACAGCCCAAGAGACCCAGTACTTC.

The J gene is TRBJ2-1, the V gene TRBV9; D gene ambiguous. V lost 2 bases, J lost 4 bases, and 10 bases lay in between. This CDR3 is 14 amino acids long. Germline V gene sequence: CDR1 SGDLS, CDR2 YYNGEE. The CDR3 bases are TGTGCCAGCAGCGTCGGAGACCCATACAATGAGCAGTTCTTC. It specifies CASSVGDPYNEQFF. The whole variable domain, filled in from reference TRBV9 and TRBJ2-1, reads DSGVTQTPKHLITATGQRVTLRCSPRSGDLSVYWYQQSLDQGLQFLIQYYNGEERAKGNILERFSAQQFPDLHSELNLSSLELGDSALYFCASSVGDPYNEQFFGPGTRLTVL.